These 32 T cell receptor beta chains came from one sample sequenced in a study of shared clonotypes between healthy human individuals. Naive-designated CD8 cells lacked CD45RO, were positively enriched for CCR7, and omitted terminally differentiated effector memory CD45RA+ cells. Here immunoSEQ multiplex PCR was the method, and the copy in TCRdb shows in-frame clones only, minus some. The profile shows fewer than 1 million clones, approximately 97% of them singletons. Sequencing was carried out using naive CD8+ T cells sorted from blood. The source of these receptors is a man aged 30 to 39 in good health.

The chain recombines TRBV27 with TRBJ2-1; D is uncertain. Trimming removed 2 bases at V and 1 base at J, with 6 bases between. Germline V gene lookup returns CDR1 MNHEY and CDR2 SMNVEV (reference sequence). The CDR3 is 14 residues long. CDR3 in DNA: TGTGCCAGCAGTTTAAAAGTTTCCTACAATGAGCAGTTCTTC. Its protein is CASSLKVSYNEQFF.

The chain uses TRBV5-1 and TRBJ1-1; perhaps TRBD1 as D (6 bases). CDR1 is SGHRS, CDR2 YFSETQ, per germline. CDR3 length: 15 residues. With 4 bases removed from V and 5 bases from J, the gap between germline ends came to 18 bases. The CDR3 sequence is CASSLLRGGRTEAFF. CDR3 nucleotide sequence: TGCGCCAGCAGCCTGCTGAGGGGGGGTAGGACTGAAGCTTTCTTT.

The chain is built from TRBV5-1 and TRBJ2-2; 7 bases line up with TRBD2. Trimming took 5 bases from V and 0 from J; bases not matched to a gene: 10. Germline-derived CDR1 and CDR2 are SGHRS and YFSETQ. This CDR3 region has 17 residues. The CDR3 bases are TGCGCCAGCAGACCGCCTTCTAGCGGACCGAACACCGGGGAGCTGTTTTTT. Translation gives CASRPPSSGPNTGELFF.

The chain is built from TRBV5-4 and TRBJ2-1; 10 bases fit TRBD2. In germline, CDR1 is SGHNT, CDR2 YYREEE (reference sequence). The V segment lost 2 bases and the J segment 3 bases; nucleotides outside the gene matches: 2. This CDR3 has 15 residues. CDR3 residues: CASSFSGRYYNEQFF. The CDR3 region has the DNA TGTGCCAGCAGCTTTAGCGGGAGGTACTACAATGAGCAGTTCTTC.

The chain has TRBV7-9 and TRBJ2-1; weak D call: TRBD2 (5 bases). Trimming cost V 8 bases and J 5 bases, with 10 bases left between them. Per the germline V gene, CDR1 is SEHNR and CDR2 is FQNEAQ (reference sequence). This CDR3 region has 12 residues. CDR3 DNA sequence: TGTGCCAGCGGCGGACTGGACAATGAGCAGTTCTTC. Protein sequence: CASGGLDNEQFF.

This chain links TRBV9 with TRBJ2-3; no firm D call. This CDR3 contains 15 residues. From germline, CDR1 is SGDLS and CDR2 YYNGEE. Trimming took off 0 bases at V and 2 bases at J, with 10 bases between the two ends. The CDR3 region is CASSVAGDYTDTQYF. CDR3 bases: TGTGCCAGCAGCGTAGCTGGGGATTACACAGATACGCAGTATTTT.

The chain is built from TRBV4-3 and TRBJ1-1, with a possible D match to TRBD1 (5 bases). The CDR3 totals 15 residues. CDR1 is LGHNA, CDR2 YSLEER, per germline. The V and J ends lost 0 bases and 4 bases respectively, with 12 bases between them. Here the CDR3 reads CASSQDGGGGTEAFF. DNA for the CDR3: TGCGCCAGCAGCCAAGATGGCGGGGGAGGCACTGAAGCTTTCTTT.

The CDR3 coding sequence is TGTGCCAGCACCCCAGGAGGGGGGATGGAGACCCAGTACTTC. Translation gives CASTPGGGMETQYF. The chain carries TRBV28 and TRBJ2-5; D may be TRBD1 or TRBD2 (6 bases each). Germline assignment: CDR1 MDHEN and CDR2 SYDVKM. The germline V and J ends were trimmed by 7 bases and 5 bases, with 17 bases remaining between them. This CDR3 is 14 amino acids long.

The chain carries TRBV6-6 and TRBJ1-1; D remains unclear. The V gene lost 2 bases and the J gene lost 3 bases, with 10 bases spanning the gap. The CDR3 is 14 residues long. Germline CDR1 reads MNHNY; CDR2 reads SVGAGI (reference sequence). The CDR3: CASSYAQRDTEAFF. The CDR3 DNA reads TGTGCCAGCAGTTACGCACAGAGGGACACTGAAGCTTTCTTT.

This clone appeared once. V usage is TRBV7-8 and J usage is TRBJ1-4, with 12 bases matching TRBD1. Germline V gives CDR1 SGHVS, CDR2 FQNEAQ. The CDR3 consists of 17 residues. Trimming took 4 bases from V and 6 from J; bases not matched to a gene: 9. This CDR3 is CASSSPGQGALDEKLFF. CDR3 nucleotides: TGTGCCAGCAGCTCACCGGGACAGGGGGCCTTGGATGAAAAACTGTTTTTT.

The chain employs TRBV28 and TRBJ2-7; maybe TRBD1 (6 bases). CDR3 size: 14 residues. CDR1 is MDHEN and CDR2 is SYDVKM in the germline V gene. V dropped 6 bases and J dropped 2 bases, with 14 bases sitting between them. The CDR3 region has the DNA TGTGCCAGCAGCAATAGGACAGTTCCCTACGAGCAGTACTTC. It encodes CASSNRTVPYEQYF.

The chain combines TRBV7-9 with TRBJ2-7, with TRBD2 matching over 10 bases. Germline trimming cut 0 bases from V and 1 base from J; bases unmatched to any gene: 3. Germline V gene data show CDR1 as SEHNR and CDR2 as FQNEAQ (reference sequence). The CDR3 totals 16 residues. The CDR3 loop is CASSLASGLASYEQYF. CDR3 DNA sequence: TGTGCCAGCAGCTTAGCTTCGGGACTAGCGTCCTACGAGCAGTACTTC.

The CDR3 DNA is TGTGCCTGGAGTGTACTTGGGGGCACGCCTCTAGAGCAGTACTTC. It yields the protein CAWSVLGGTPLEQYF. V usage is TRBV30 and J usage is TRBJ2-7, with D possibly being TRBD1 (6 bases). The CDR3 contains 15 residues. Germline-derived CDR1 and CDR2 are GTSNPN and SVGIG (reference sequence). Trimming took off 0 bases at V and 7 bases at J, with 19 bases between the two ends.

This chain uses TRBV18 with TRBJ2-1; 8 bases fit TRBD1. Germline values: CDR1 KGHSH, CDR2 LQKENI. The CDR3 loop spans 15 amino acids. V gave up 3 bases and J gave up 5 bases; unmatched junction bases: 6. The CDR3 sequence: CASSPAQGANNEQFF. The CDR3 DNA reads as TGTGCCAGCTCACCGGCCCAGGGGGCGAACAATGAGCAGTTCTTC.

The rearrangement links TRBV28 to TRBJ2-1; 11 positions agree with TRBD1. Germline V gives CDR1 MDHEN, CDR2 SYDVKM. This CDR3 is built from 15 residues. V lost 3 bases, J lost 5 bases, and 3 bases stayed unmatched. DNA for the CDR3: TGTGCCAGCAGTTTCGGGACAGGGGGGGACAATGAGCAGTTCTTC. It yields the protein CASSFGTGGDNEQFF. Full variable domain (missing parts from reference TRBV28 and TRBJ2-1): DVKVTQSSRYLVKRTGEKVFLECVQDMDHENMFWYRQDPGLGLRLIYFSYDVKMKEKGDIPEGYSVSREKKERFSLILESASTNQTSMYLCASSFGTGGDNEQFFGPGTRLTVL.

This sequence joins TRBV4-3 and TRBJ2-3; D unresolved. The V gene lost 0 bases and the J gene lost 4 bases, with 5 bases spanning the gap. CDR3 length: 13 amino acids. Germline CDR1 reads LGHNA; CDR2 reads YSLEER. The CDR3 DNA reads as TGCGCCAGCAGCCAAGATGTGTCAGATACGCAGTATTTT. It encodes CASSQDVSDTQYF.

The chain has TRBV28 and TRBJ2-7; D may be TRBD1 (5 bases). The CDR3 is 15 residues long. Looked up from germline, CDR1 is MDHEN and CDR2 is SYDVKM. The V gene lost 4 bases and the J gene lost 3 bases, with 16 bases spanning the gap. CDR3 DNA: TGTGCCAGCAGTTCCAACAACGACAGAGTCTACGAGCAGTACTTC. Protein product: CASSSNNDRVYEQYF.

The gene calls are TRBV9 and TRBJ2-3, with a weak D call TRBD2 (5 bases). Germline V lookup: CDR1 SGDLS, CDR2 YYNGEE. V lost 4 bases to trimming and J lost 1 base, with 10 bases between them. The CDR3 length is 14 residues. CDR3 DNA sequence: TGTGCCAGCAGCCCCGGGGTCGGCACAGATACGCAGTATTTT. Encoded protein: CASSPGVGTDTQYF.

The chain is built from TRBV2 and TRBJ2-1; possible D gene TRBD1, 6 bases. Germline CDR1 and CDR2: SNHLY and FYNNEI. There are 15 residues in the CDR3. Trimming cost V 3 bases and J 3 bases, with 12 bases left between them. In DNA form, the CDR3 reads TGTGCCAGCAGTGACGGGACATCCTACTACAATGAGCAGTTCTTC. Translation gives CASSDGTSYYNEQFF.

As concerns this clone: In the same sample, other DNA sequences code for this CDR3. This rearrangement joins TRBV28 to TRBJ2-1; D gene unclear. This CDR3 is 13 amino acids long. The V gene's germline CDR1 is MDHEN and CDR2 SYDVKM. V dropped 3 bases and J dropped 0 bases, with 3 bases sitting between them. The chain's CDR3 is CASSLSSYNEQFF. Here the CDR3 DNA reads TGTGCCAGCAGTTTGAGCTCCTACAATGAGCAGTTCTTC.

The CDR3 loop is CASSVSVAGTRINEQFF. CDR3 nucleotides: TGTGCCAGCAGCGTATCAGTGGCGGGGACTAGGATCAATGAGCAGTTCTTC. V and J are TRBV9 and TRBJ2-1, with 8 bases matching TRBD2. Germline CDR1 and CDR2: SGDLS and YYNGEE. This CDR3 comprises 17 residues. J gave up 6 bases and V 1 base, and 12 bases lay outside the gene matches.

This clone has a single count. CDR3 in DNA: TGTGCCAGCAGTGTCGGTAATCCCCAAGAGACCCAGTACTTC. Translating gives CASSVGNPQETQYF. The chain recombines TRBV2 with TRBJ2-5; D gene unclear. CDR3 length: 14 amino acids. The germline V gene encodes CDR1 SNHLY and CDR2 FYNNEI. Trimming stripped 4 bases from V and 1 base from J, with 10 bases between.

Comments on this clone: In the same sample, other DNA sequences code for this CDR3. The chain is built from TRBV28 and TRBJ1-2; possibly TRBD1 for D (5 bases). Trimming stripped 3 bases from V and 1 base from J, with 6 bases between. Germline CDR1 MDHEN, CDR2 SYDVKM. The CDR3 extends over 13 amino acids. The DNA for the CDR3 is TGTGCCAGCAGTTTTGACAGTAACTATGGCTACACCTTC. Translation gives CASSFDSNYGYTF.

This chain connects TRBV7-8 to TRBJ2-7; 7 nucleotides agree with TRBD1. V lost 1 base and J lost 2; bases outside the gene matches: 5. This CDR3 region has 15 residues. Germline V CDR1 and CDR2: SGHVS, FQNEAQ. DNA of the CDR3: TGTGCCAGCAGCTTAGTGGGGACAGCCACCTACGAGCAGTACTTC. Its translation is CASSLVGTATYEQYF.

The chain uses TRBV7-8 and TRBJ2-5; the D gene is possibly TRBD2 (5 bases). This CDR3 comprises 17 residues. Germline assignment: CDR1 SGHVS and CDR2 FQNEAQ. Deletions cut 5 bases from V and 2 bases from J, with 21 bases between. The chain's CDR3 is CASSRFGLGRVQETQYF. The CDR3 coding sequence is TGTGCCAGCAGCCGATTTGGACTTGGACGGGTTCAAGAGACCCAGTACTTC.

The chain couples TRBV29-1 to TRBJ1-1, with D unclear. The V end lost 7 bases, the J end lost 8 bases, and 17 bases lay between the germline ends. CDR1 and CDR2 from the germline V gene are SQVTM and ANQGSEA. The CDR3 covers 12 residues. CDR3 residues: CSAVEGALEAFF. The CDR3, as DNA: TGCAGCGCCGTTGAGGGTGCTCTGGAAGCTTTCTTT. Filled out from reference TRBV29-1 and TRBJ1-1, the complete variable domain reads SAVISQKPSRDICQRGTSLTIQCQVDSQVTMMFWYRQQPGQSLTLIATANQGSEATYESGFVIDKFPISRPNLTFSTLTVSNMSPEDSSIYLCSAVEGALEAFFGQGTRLTVV.

Only one count was recorded for this clone. The rearrangement links TRBV27 to TRBJ1-3; tentatively, D is TRBD1 (6 bases). V lost 6 bases and J 0 bases, leaving 12 bases between the germline ends. Germline-derived CDR1 and CDR2 are MNHEY and SMNVEV (reference sequence). This CDR3 has 15 residues. CDR3 bases: TGTGCCAGCAGCTCCCAGGGACACTCTGGAAACACCATATATTTT. Its protein product is CASSSQGHSGNTIYF.

This chain links TRBV4-2 with TRBJ1-5; D is undetermined. The germline V gene has CDR1 LGHNA and CDR2 YNFKEQ. The CDR3 extends over 14 amino acids. Trimming shortened V by 1 base and J by 0 bases, and 4 bases separated the two germline ends. CDR3 nucleotides: TGTGCCAGCAGCCAAGGGGGTAGCAATCAGCCCCAGCATTTT. It is translated as CASSQGGSNQPQHF.

CDR3 bases: TGTGCCAGCAGTTACTCGAATAGATATGGCTACACCTTC. Encoded protein: CASSYSNRYGYTF. The gene calls are TRBV6-5 and TRBJ1-2; D gene ambiguous. Trimming removed 0 bases at V and 5 bases at J, with 7 bases between. This CDR3 comprises 13 residues. The germline gives CDR1 MNHEY, CDR2 SVGAGI.

The chain links TRBV11-2 to TRBJ2-5; weak D call: TRBD2 (6 bases). CDR3 length: 16 residues. Trimming removed 1 base at V and 5 bases at J, with 17 bases between. The germline CDR1 and CDR2 sequences are SGHAT and FQNNGV. CDR3 bases: TGTGCCAGCAGCTTAGGGGGACTGCAAAGTATGGAGACCCAGTACTTC. This translates into CASSLGGLQSMETQYF.

The CDR3 region is CSVEVGQGRLYGYTF. DNA of the CDR3: TGCAGCGTTGAAGTTGGGCAGGGTCGCCTGTATGGCTACACCTTC. V and J are TRBV29-1 and TRBJ1-2; possible D gene TRBD1, 5 bases. Germline V lookup: CDR1 SQVTM, CDR2 ANQGSEA. CDR3 length: 15 amino acids. Trimming stripped 1 base from V and 5 bases from J, with 17 bases between. Together with reference TRBV29-1 and TRBJ1-2, the CDR3 gives the full variable domain: SAVISQKPSRDICQRGTSLTIQCQVDSQVTMMFWYRQQPGQSLTLIATANQGSEATYESGFVIDKFPISRPNLTFSTLTVSNMSPEDSSIYLCSVEVGQGRLYGYTFGSGTRLTVV.

This sequence joins TRBV9 and TRBJ2-7; 8 bases agree with TRBD1. CDR1 SGDLS and CDR2 YYNGEE come from the germline V gene. Losses at the gene ends were 4 bases for V and 3 bases for J; bases not matched to a gene: 12. CDR3 length: 16 residues. The CDR3 nucleotides read TGTGCCAGCAGCCAGACAGCAGGGGGCATGATCTACGAGCAGTACTTC. Translation: CASSQTAGGMIYEQYF.